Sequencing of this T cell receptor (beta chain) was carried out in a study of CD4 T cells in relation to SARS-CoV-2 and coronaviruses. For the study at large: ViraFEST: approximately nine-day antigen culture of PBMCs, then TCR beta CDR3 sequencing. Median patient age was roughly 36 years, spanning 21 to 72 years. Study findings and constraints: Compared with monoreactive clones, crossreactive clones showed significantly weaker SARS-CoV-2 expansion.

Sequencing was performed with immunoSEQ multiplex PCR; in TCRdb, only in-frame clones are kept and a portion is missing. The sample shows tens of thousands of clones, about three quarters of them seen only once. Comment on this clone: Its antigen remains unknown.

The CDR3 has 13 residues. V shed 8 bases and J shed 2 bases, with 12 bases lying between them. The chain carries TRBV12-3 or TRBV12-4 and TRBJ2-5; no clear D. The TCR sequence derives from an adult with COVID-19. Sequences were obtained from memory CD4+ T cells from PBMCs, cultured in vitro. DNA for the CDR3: TGTGCCAGCTGGAGTGAAGGTCAAGAGACCCAGTACTTC. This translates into CASWSEGQETQYF.